The rows below give T cell receptor beta chains drawn from one sample of a study of tumor-infiltrating lymphocytes in primary liver carcinoma. TCRdb used MiXCR to reprocess the multiplex PCR reads, holding one entry per CDR3 protein. The table includes around 71,000 distinct CDR3 sequences, 65% to 75% detected once. The sequenced sample consisted of liver tumor tissue from sampling region 4. The receptors come from a woman aged 55-70 years with primary liver carcinoma and hepatitis B virus infection. The CDR3 runs from the conserved cysteine through the conserved F or W. D genes are given only for firm matches. The size of a clone is reported for some rows only, either as once, few or many, or as a class for expanded clones.

length | size | D | J | V | CDR3 | DNA
14 | once | . | TRBJ2-7 | TRBV11-2 | CASSLDNVIPDLYF | TGTGCCAGCAGCTTAGATAACGTCATCCCCGATCTGTATTTC
14 | many | TRBD2 | TRBJ2-7 | TRBV30 | CAWSPTSVSYEQYF | TGTGCCTGGAGCCCGACTAGCGTATCCTACGAGCAGTACTTC
15 | . | TRBD2 | TRBJ2-1 | TRBV7-3 | CASSLMTSGSHKKFF | TGTGCCAGCAGCTTAATGACTAGCGGGAGCCATAAGAAGTTCTTC
13 | medium-sized | . | TRBJ1-5 | TRBV11-2 | CASSDDRNQPQHF | TGTGCCAGCAGCGACGACAGGAATCAGCCCCAGCATTTT
14 | . | TRBD2 | TRBJ2-3 | TRBV11-1 | CASSLRQHAGESHF | TGTGCTAGCAGCTTAAGGCAACACGCGGGAGAGTCTCACTTT
12 | few | . | TRBJ1-1 | TRBV2 | CASTEWSTEAFF | TGTGCCAGCACGGAGTGGAGCACTGAAGCTTTCTTT
17 | . | . | TRBJ1-2 | TRBV7-8 | CSSSPQVGTGTLYGYTF | TGTTCCAGCAGCCCACAGGTCGGTACAGGGACCTTGTATGGCTACACCTTC
15 | . | TRBD1 | TRBJ2-7 | TRBV11-2 | CTSSSHLGQIYEQYF | TGTACCAGCAGCTCACACCTGGGACAGATTTACGAGCAGTACTTT
15 | few | . | TRBJ1-1 | TRBV20-1 | CSARDRETANTEAFF | TGCAGTGCTAGAGATCGCGAGACAGCGAACACTGAAGCTTTCTTT
12 | . | TRBD1 | TRBJ1-1 | TRBV6-5 | CSSRRDSSEAFF | TGTAGCAGCAGACGGGACAGTTCTGAAGCTTTCTTT
16 | . | . | TRBJ1-1 | TRBV6-5 | CASNYSAGAMNTEAFF | TGTGCCAGCAATTACTCGGCAGGGGCGATGAACACTGAAGCTTTCTTC
15 | . | . | TRBJ1-2 | TRBV11-2 | CASNLVGASGDGYTF | TGTGCCAGCAACTTAGTGGGGGCCAGTGGCGATGGCTACACCTTC
18 | . | . | TRBJ2-7 | TRBV28 | CSSSLSQVGWSRSYEQYF | TGTTCCAGCAGTTTATCTCAAGTCGGATGGAGTAGAAGTTACGAGCAGTACTTC
16 | . | TRBD2 | TRBJ2-3 | TRBV12-3/TRBV12-4 | CASSLGDGGITDTRYF | TGTGCCAGCAGTTTAGGGGACGGGGGGATCACGGATACGCGGTATTTT
14 | . | TRBD2 | TRBJ2-1 | TRBV10-3 | CAIRESGIWKEQFF | TGTGCCATCAGAGAGAGCGGGATTTGGAAAGAGCAGTTCTTT
15 | . | . | TRBJ2-7 | TRBV25-1 | CASSELHPTRSEHYF | TGTGCCAGCAGTGAACTCCACCCCACTAGGAGCGAGCACTACTTC
13 | . | TRBD1 | TRBJ1-2 | TRBV5-1 | CASSPGQGCGYIF | TGCGCCAGCAGCCCAGGACAGGGGTGTGGCTACATCTTC
15 | many | TRBD1 | TRBJ1-3 | TRBV6-5 | CASSPQGNSGNTIYF | TGTGCCAGCAGTCCACAGGGGAACTCTGGAAACACCATATATTTT
14 | . | . | TRBJ2-5 | TRBV18 | CASPAQRSQETQYF | TGTGCCAGCCCGGCTCAGCGGAGTCAAGAGACCCAGTACTTC
15 | once | . | TRBJ2-7 | TRBV11-1 | CASNWGGTRTYGQHF | TGTGCCAGCAACTGGGGCGGGACGAGGACCTACGGGCAGCACTTC
15 | . | TRBD1 | TRBJ2-7 | TRBV6-5 | CASRRDSSSRYVQYF | TGTGCCAGCAGACGGGACAGTTCATCTAGGTACGTGCAGTACTTC
15 | . | . | TRBJ2-6 | TRBV6-1 | CASLPGSSGANVLTF | TGTGCCAGCCTACCTGGTTCCTCTGGGGCCAACGTCCTGACTTTC
14 | few | . | TRBJ2-7 | TRBV11-2 | CASGQTEATYEQYF | TGTGCCAGCGGCCAGACAGAGGCCACCTATGAGCAGTACTTC
15 | . | TRBD2 | TRBJ2-5 | TRBV29-1 | CSAGGGGRGIETQCF | TGCAGCGCGGGTGGCGGGGGAAGGGGTATAGAGACCCAGTGCTTC
13 | . | . | TRBJ2-5 | TRBV11-2 | CASNLESKGIQYF | TGTGCCAGCAACTTAGAATCTAAGGGGATCCAGTACTTC